Listed below are T cell receptor beta chains from one sample, sequenced in a study of T cell repertoires in cytomegalovirus infection. TCRdb re-analysed the reads in MiXCR, keeping a single row per CDR3 protein. The table lists roughly 100,000 distinct CDR3 sequences, about 17% of them singletons, with more than 7% in the top ten. Source material: PBMCs. The receptors shown here come from a human donor in good health (CMV status not recorded). Some clones in this sample may be carry-over from other donors' samples. CDR3s include the opening cysteine and the closing phenylalanine or tryptophan. Fields, in order: V gene, J gene, CDR3 protein.

V gene: TRBV5-4; J gene: TRBJ2-7; CDR3 protein: CASSWLGAPPGEQYF
V gene: TRBV7-2; J gene: TRBJ2-7; CDR3 protein: CASSLVALRDEQYF
V gene: TRBV14; J gene: TRBJ1-6; CDR3 protein: CASSITTAAPLHF
V gene: TRBV5-6; J gene: TRBJ1-5; CDR3 protein: CASSLGQGHQPQHF
V gene: TRBV3-1; J gene: TRBJ2-7; CDR3 protein: CASSLPSLTGKRDEQYF
V gene: TRBV6-2/TRBV6-3; J gene: TRBJ1-5; CDR3 protein: CASSVEGYQPQHF
V gene: TRBV29-1; J gene: TRBJ1-4; CDR3 protein: CSVVLPIYDLEKLFF
V gene: TRBV5-1; J gene: TRBJ1-1; CDR3 protein: CASSSQTGNTEAFF
V gene: TRBV7-3; J gene: TRBJ2-3; CDR3 protein: CASSRLAGGADTQYF
V gene: TRBV29-1; J gene: TRBJ1-1; CDR3 protein: CSVAGTSTEAFF
V gene: TRBV20-1; J gene: TRBJ2-5; CDR3 protein: CSASLVLAGAETQYF
V gene: TRBV6-4; J gene: TRBJ1-1; CDR3 protein: CASSGGASTALMNTEAFF
V gene: TRBV29-1; J gene: TRBJ2-7; CDR3 protein: CSVGGQSYEQYF
V gene: TRBV4-1; J gene: TRBJ2-7; CDR3 protein: CASSPLPAYEQYF
V gene: TRBV20-1; J gene: TRBJ2-3; CDR3 protein: CSANTPLRPGATDTQYF
V gene: TRBV5-8; J gene: TRBJ2-4; CDR3 protein: CASSLRGYGKNIQYF
V gene: TRBV7-2; J gene: TRBJ2-1; CDR3 protein: CASSLGVNEQFF
V gene: TRBV7-3; J gene: TRBJ2-1; CDR3 protein: CASSWDRDNEQFF
V gene: TRBV25-1; J gene: TRBJ1-2; CDR3 protein: CASSEAGNYGYTF
V gene: TRBV4-1; J gene: TRBJ1-5; CDR3 protein: CASRSGYNQPQHF
V gene: TRBV7-2; J gene: TRBJ2-1; CDR3 protein: CASSPGRSSYNEQFF
V gene: TRBV7-9; J gene: TRBJ1-5; CDR3 protein: CASSPTGTVNQPQHF
V gene: TRBV20-1; J gene: TRBJ1-1; CDR3 protein: CSARATTPGRFNTEAFF
V gene: TRBV7-2; J gene: TRBJ2-7; CDR3 protein: CASSFLGGGAYEQYF
V gene: TRBV7-2; J gene: TRBJ2-1; CDR3 protein: CASSLLGEQFF
V gene: TRBV28; J gene: TRBJ1-1; CDR3 protein: CASSPAQGNTEAFF
V gene: TRBV3-1; J gene: TRBJ2-1; CDR3 protein: CASSQGEGIGSYNEQFF
V gene: TRBV6-6; J gene: TRBJ2-7; CDR3 protein: CASSYATIEQYF
V gene: TRBV6-1; J gene: TRBJ1-6; CDR3 protein: CASSEDYNSPLHF
V gene: TRBV28; J gene: TRBJ1-1; CDR3 protein: CASSSEAFTEAFF
V gene: TRBV29-1; J gene: TRBJ1-2; CDR3 protein: CSVVSQGHYGYTF
V gene: TRBV30; J gene: TRBJ1-1; CDR3 protein: CAWSVQLNTEAFF
V gene: TRBV6-6; J gene: TRBJ2-5; CDR3 protein: CASKESGKVKETQYF
V gene: TRBV25-1; J gene: TRBJ2-5; CDR3 protein: CASSESGWDQETQYF
V gene: TRBV5-1; J gene: TRBJ1-6; CDR3 protein: CASRRGADSPLHF
V gene: TRBV20-1; J gene: TRBJ2-1; CDR3 protein: CSARDLKTSGAAEQFF
V gene: TRBV7-3; J gene: TRBJ1-6; CDR3 protein: CASSLMGSGNSPLHF
V gene: TRBV12-3/TRBV12-4; J gene: TRBJ1-2; CDR3 protein: CASSPADYGYTF
V gene: TRBV7-2; J gene: TRBJ1-4; CDR3 protein: CASSLVPLDEKLFF
V gene: TRBV19; J gene: TRBJ1-2; CDR3 protein: CASLPTYRSNYGYTF
V gene: TRBV20-1; J gene: TRBJ1-2; CDR3 protein: CSARDPLLPSFYGYTF
V gene: TRBV28; J gene: TRBJ2-6; CDR3 protein: CASTPVLSGANVLTF
V gene: TRBV7-2; J gene: TRBJ1-6; CDR3 protein: CASSLQGEGSPLHF
V gene: TRBV28; J gene: TRBJ2-7; CDR3 protein: CASSSGTGVYEQYF
V gene: TRBV7-3; J gene: TRBJ2-1; CDR3 protein: CASSLVVADNEQFF
V gene: TRBV5-1; J gene: TRBJ2-7; CDR3 protein: CASSPWTGHEQYF
V gene: TRBV12-3/TRBV12-4; J gene: TRBJ2-5; CDR3 protein: CASSTDRAETQYF
V gene: TRBV20-1; J gene: TRBJ2-1; CDR3 protein: CSANGQGAYDEQFF
V gene: TRBV6-1; J gene: TRBJ1-1; CDR3 protein: CASSSRGQFFTEAFF
V gene: TRBV12-3/TRBV12-4; J gene: TRBJ1-3; CDR3 protein: CASSLVVGGNTIYF